This TCR beta chain originates from a study of T-cell memory formation after mild COVID-19 (dated by TCRdb to 2020 to 2022). Notes on the research overall: Most TCR sequence clusters were specific to one of the two donors. In two donors, T-cell clones that expanded and contracted after mild COVID-19 were tracked by sequencing TCRalpha and TCRbeta repertoires over time. Two young, previously healthy adult volunteers, one female and one male, were included in the cohort.

In the case of this clonotype: This clone's antigen is unknown. Base qualities are not at hand, and no much larger clone is one base apart.

CDR1 and CDR2, per the germline V gene, are ENHRY and SYGVKD. The CDR3 runs 15 residues from the cysteine to the phenylalanine. The DNA shown is the 45-base CDR3, in frame from base 1. The junction carries 12 bases between V and J, which are trimmed by 0 bases and 4 bases respectively. Ficoll-Paque density gradient centrifugation was used to isolate PBMCs. Points the paper makes about the study in general: The detection of some responding clones in pre-infection memory suggests that pre-existing cross-reactive memory T cells joined the SARS-CoV-2 response. The study included only two mild cases, and larger cohorts that include severe cases with pre-infection samples were judged to be necessary. SARS-CoV-2 specificity of the second-wave clones peaking on day 37 was not confirmed. Contracting CD4+ clones were found mainly in CM and EM memory subsets, while CD8+ clones were enriched in EMRA. Balanced CD4/CD8 phenotypes were observed for clones contracting from day 15 to 85, whereas a bias towards CD4+ was observed for a second wave of clones expanding from day 15 to 37.

The sequencer listed for this sample is Illumina NovaSeq 6000. Using 5'RACE with constant-segment primers, TCRalpha and TCRbeta cDNA libraries were constructed, with sample barcodes and unique molecular identifiers added in the process. Trizol reagent was used to extract RNA from every sample. Amplification of the libraries took two PCR steps, and the second step added a second sample barcode plus Illumina TruSeq adapters. Sequencing of the libraries was done on an Illumina NovaSeq, producing 2 x 150 bp paired-end reads. The source study handled its data this way. The reads were demultiplexed and collapsed into UMI-guided consensus sequences using migec v1.2.7. With mixcr v2.1.11, UMI consensuses were aligned to TRA and TRB V and J templates and assembled into clonotypes. A clonotype was counted as expanded or contracted only when both edgeR and NoisET called the clonotype significant, with the noise models trained on biological replicates. For edgeR calls, a false discovery rate-adjusted p below 0.01 and a log2 fold-change threshold of 1 were applied. As an exploratory analysis of dynamics, max-normalized trajectories of the 1000 most abundant clonotypes were examined by PCA with hierarchical clustering. The CD4 or CD8 phenotype of responding clones was assigned using the separately sequenced CD4+ and CD8+ repertoires. The public reads were run again by TCRdb, first through fastp at Q25 and then through MiXCR, and only productive beta chains were kept. Rows with a matching CDR3 protein are joined into one entry that keeps the most common DNA and genes. What appears here as the V and J calls and clone size reflects TCRdb's work, not the paper's. The sample has about 140,000 distinct CDR3 sequences on record, around 15% of them singletons. The ten largest clones take up approximately 30% of the sample.

This sequence uses TRBV10-3 and TRBJ2-5; 5 matching bases give a weak D call of TRBD2. Source material: PBMCs or a T cell subset sorted from them (not recorded which). The origin of this receptor is an adult woman who had mild COVID-19 (a few samples of this study predate the infection). The sample titles of this study are shuffled in the database, so cell type and time point are left out; the donor was told from shared clones. The DNA sequence reads TGTGCCATCAGTGAGTCGGAGAGGCTAGCAGAGACCCAGTACTTC. Protein translation: CAISESERLAETQYF.